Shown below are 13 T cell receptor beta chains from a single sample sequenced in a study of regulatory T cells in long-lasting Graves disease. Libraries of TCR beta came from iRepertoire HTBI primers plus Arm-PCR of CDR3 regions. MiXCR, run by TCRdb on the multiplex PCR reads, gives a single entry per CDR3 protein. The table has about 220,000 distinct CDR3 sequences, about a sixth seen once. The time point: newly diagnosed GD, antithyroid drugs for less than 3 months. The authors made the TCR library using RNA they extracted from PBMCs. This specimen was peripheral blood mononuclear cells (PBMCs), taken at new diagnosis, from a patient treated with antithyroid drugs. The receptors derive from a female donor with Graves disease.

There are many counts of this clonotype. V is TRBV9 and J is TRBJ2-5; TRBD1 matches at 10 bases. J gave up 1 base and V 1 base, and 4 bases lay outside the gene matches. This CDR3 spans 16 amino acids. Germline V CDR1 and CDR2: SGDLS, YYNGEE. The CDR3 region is CASSVMGTGAQETQYF. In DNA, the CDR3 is TGTGCCAGCAGCGTAATGGGGACAGGGGCCCAAGAGACCCAGTACTTC. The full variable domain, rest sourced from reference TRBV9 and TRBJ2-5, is DSGVTQTPKHLITATGQRVTLRCSPRSGDLSVYWYQQSLDQGLQFLIQYYNGEERAKGNILERFSAQQFPDLHSELNLSSLELGDSALYFCASSVMGTGAQETQYFGPGTRLLVL.

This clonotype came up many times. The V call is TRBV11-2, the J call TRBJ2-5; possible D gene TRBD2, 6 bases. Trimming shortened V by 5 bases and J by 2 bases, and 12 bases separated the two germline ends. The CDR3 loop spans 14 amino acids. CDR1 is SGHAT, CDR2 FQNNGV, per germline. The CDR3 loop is CASSESGLQETQYF. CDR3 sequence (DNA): TGTGCCAGCAGCGAAAGTGGACTACAAGAGACCCAGTACTTC.

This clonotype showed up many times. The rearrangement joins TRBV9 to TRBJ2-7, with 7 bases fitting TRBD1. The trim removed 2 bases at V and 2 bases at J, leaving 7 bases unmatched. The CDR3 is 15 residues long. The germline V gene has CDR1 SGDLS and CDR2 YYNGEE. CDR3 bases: TGTGCCAGCAGCGTTGCCACAGGGGCGCCCTACGAGCAGTACTTC. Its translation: CASSVATGAPYEQYF. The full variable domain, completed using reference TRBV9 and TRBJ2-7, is DSGVTQTPKHLITATGQRVTLRCSPRSGDLSVYWYQQSLDQGLQFLIQYYNGEERAKGNILERFSAQQFPDLHSELNLSSLELGDSALYFCASSVATGAPYEQYFGPGTRLTVT.

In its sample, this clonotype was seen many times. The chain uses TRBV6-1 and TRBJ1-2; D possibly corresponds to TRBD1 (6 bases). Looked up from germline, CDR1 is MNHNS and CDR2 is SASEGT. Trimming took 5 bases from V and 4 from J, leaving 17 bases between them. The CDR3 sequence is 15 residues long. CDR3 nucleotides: TGTGCCAGCAGTAACAGGGTCCCGGGCGCCTATGGCTACACCTTC. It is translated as CASSNRVPGAYGYTF.

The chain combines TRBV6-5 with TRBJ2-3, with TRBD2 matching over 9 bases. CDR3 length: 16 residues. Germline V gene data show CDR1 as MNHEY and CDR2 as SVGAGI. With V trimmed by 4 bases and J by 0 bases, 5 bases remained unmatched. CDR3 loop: CASSSRLAESTDTQYF. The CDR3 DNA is TGTGCCAGCAGTTCCCGACTAGCGGAGAGCACAGATACGCAGTATTTT.

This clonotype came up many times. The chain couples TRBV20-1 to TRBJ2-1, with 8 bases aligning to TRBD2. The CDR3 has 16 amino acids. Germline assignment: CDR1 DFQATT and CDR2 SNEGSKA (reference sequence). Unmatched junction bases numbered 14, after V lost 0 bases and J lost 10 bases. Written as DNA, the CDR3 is TGCAGTGCTAGAGATTTGAGCGGGAGTACCTTGGGCGAGCAGTTCTTC. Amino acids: CSARDLSGSTLGEQFF.

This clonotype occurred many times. The CDR3 coding sequence is TGTGCCAGCAGCACCTCTACATGGGACACTGAAGCTTTCTTT. Translation gives CASSTSTWDTEAFF. The J gene is TRBJ1-1, the V gene TRBV6-1, with D uncertain. The CDR3 covers 14 residues. Trimming took 6 bases from V and 3 from J, leaving 14 bases between them. The V gene's germline CDR1 is MNHNS and CDR2 SASEGT.

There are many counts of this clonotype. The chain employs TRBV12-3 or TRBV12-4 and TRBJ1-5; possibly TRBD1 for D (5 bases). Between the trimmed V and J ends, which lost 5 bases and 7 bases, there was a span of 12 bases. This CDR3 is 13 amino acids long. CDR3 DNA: TGTGCCAGCAGTCAACAGGCTCCGCAGCCCCAGCATTTT. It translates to CASSQQAPQPQHF.

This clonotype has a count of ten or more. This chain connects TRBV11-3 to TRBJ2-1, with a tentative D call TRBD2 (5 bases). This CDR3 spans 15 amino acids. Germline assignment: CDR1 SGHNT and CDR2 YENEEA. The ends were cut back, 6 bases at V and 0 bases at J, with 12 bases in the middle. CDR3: CASSGLFSSYNEQFF. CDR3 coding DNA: TGTGCCAGCAGTGGACTTTTTTCCTCCTACAATGAGCAGTTCTTC. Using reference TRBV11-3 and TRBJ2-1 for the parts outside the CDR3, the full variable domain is EAGVVQSPRYKIIEKKQPVAFWCNPISGHNTLYWYLQNLGQGPELLIRYENEEAVDDSQLPKDRFSAERLKGVDSTLKIQPAELGDSAVYLCASSGLFSSYNEQFFGPGTRLTVL.

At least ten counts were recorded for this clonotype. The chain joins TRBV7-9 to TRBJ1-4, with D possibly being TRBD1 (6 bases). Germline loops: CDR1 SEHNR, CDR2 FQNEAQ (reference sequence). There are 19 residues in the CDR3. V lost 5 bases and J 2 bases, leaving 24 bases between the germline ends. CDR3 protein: CASSQEGRSWGQTNEKLFF. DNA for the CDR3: TGTGCCAGCAGCCAAGAGGGACGGTCGTGGGGGCAGACTAATGAAAAACTGTTTTTT.

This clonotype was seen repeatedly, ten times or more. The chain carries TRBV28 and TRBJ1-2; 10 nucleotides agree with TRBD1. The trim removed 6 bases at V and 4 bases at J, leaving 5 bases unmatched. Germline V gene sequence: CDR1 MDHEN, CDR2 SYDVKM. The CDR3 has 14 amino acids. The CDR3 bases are TGTGCCAGCAGCACGGGACAGGGGTTCTATGGCTACACCTTC. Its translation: CASSTGQGFYGYTF.

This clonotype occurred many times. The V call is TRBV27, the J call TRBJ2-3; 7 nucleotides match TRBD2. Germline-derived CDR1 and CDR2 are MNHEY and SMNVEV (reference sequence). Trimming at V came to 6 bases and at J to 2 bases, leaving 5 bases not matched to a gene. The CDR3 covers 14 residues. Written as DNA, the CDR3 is TGTGCCAGCAGGGGAGCGGGATCCACAGATACGCAGTATTTT. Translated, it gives CASRGAGSTDTQYF.

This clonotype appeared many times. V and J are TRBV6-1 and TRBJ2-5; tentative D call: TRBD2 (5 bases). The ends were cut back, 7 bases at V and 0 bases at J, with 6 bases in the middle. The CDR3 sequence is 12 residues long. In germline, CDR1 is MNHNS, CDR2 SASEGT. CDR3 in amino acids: CASTGYQETQYF. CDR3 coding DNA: TGTGCCAGCACGGGGTACCAAGAGACCCAGTACTTC.